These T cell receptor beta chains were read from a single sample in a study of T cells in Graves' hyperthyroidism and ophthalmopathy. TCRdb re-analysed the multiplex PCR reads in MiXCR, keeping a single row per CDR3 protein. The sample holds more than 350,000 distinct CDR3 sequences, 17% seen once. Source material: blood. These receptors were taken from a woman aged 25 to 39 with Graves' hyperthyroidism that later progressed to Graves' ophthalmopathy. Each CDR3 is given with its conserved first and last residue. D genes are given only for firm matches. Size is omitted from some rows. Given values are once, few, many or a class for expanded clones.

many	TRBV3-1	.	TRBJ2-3	CASRDSNTDTQYF	TGTGCCAGCCGGGACTCAAACACAGATACGCAGTATTTT
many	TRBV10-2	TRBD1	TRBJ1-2	CASSDQGAHYGYTF	TGCGCCAGCAGTGATCAGGGGGCTCACTATGGCTACACCTTC
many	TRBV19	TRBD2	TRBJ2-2	CASSREGGSGGVKTGELFF	TGTGCCAGTAGTCGAGAAGGAGGTAGCGGGGGGGTTAAAACCGGGGAGCTGTTTTTT
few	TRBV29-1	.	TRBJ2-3	CSVEGSALTTDTQYF	TGCAGCGTTGAAGGTAGCGCACTCACCACAGATACGCAGTATTTT
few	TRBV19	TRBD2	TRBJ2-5	CASSGGGGGSQETQYF	TGTGCCAGTAGTGGGGGGGGTGGGGGAAGCCAAGAGACCCAGTACTTC
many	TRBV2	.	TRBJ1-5	CASRGRDLSNQPQHF	TGTGCCAGCAGGGGACGTGACTTAAGCAATCAGCCCCAGCATTTT
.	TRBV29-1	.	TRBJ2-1	CSGRDINYNEQFF	TGCAGCGGGAGGGACATCAACTACAATGAGCAGTTCTTC
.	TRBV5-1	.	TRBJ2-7	CASSLVRGSSSYEQYF	TGCGCCAGCAGCTTGGTTCGGGGCTCAAGCTCCTACGAGCAGTACTTC
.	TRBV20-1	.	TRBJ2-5	CSAKSRGGVETQYF	TGCAGTGCCAAATCGCGAGGGGGGGTAGAGACCCAGTACTTC
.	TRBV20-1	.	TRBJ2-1	CSARVDRFCEQFF	TGCAGTGCTAGAGTAGACAGGTTTTGTGAGCAGTTCTTC
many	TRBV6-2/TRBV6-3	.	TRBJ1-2	CASSYRTGTSYTF	TGTGCCAGCAGTTACCGAACAGGGACGAGCTACACCTTC
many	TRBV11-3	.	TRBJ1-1	CASRVPPEAFF	TGTGCCAGCAGAGTTCCTCCCGAAGCTTTCTTT
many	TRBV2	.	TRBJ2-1	CASKGNNEQFF	TGTGCCAGCAAGGGAAACAATGAGCAGTTCTTC
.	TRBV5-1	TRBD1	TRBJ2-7	CASSPLRTGWREQYF	TGCGCCAGCAGCCCCTTGAGGACAGGGTGGAGGGAGCAGTACTTC
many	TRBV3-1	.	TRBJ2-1	CASSQGLYNEQFF	TGTGCCAGCAGCCAAGGACTTTACAATGAGCAGTTCTTC
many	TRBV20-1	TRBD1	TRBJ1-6	CSARTGQDNSPLHF	TGCAGTGCGAGAACGGGACAGGATAATTCACCCCTCCACTTT
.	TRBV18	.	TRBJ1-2	CASSPEVGASYGYTF	TGTGCCAGCTCACCAGAGGTCGGAGCCAGCTATGGCTACACCTTC
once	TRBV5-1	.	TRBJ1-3	CASSLGQHRNTIYF	TGCGCCAGCAGCTTGGGCCAGCACAGAAACACCATATATTTT
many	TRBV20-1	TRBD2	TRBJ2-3	CSARAASGGRDTQYF	TGCAGTGCTAGGGCGGCTAGCGGGGGGAGAGATACGCAGTATTTT
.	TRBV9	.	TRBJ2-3	CASCPHPNTGAQYF	TGTGCCAGCTGCCCACACCCAAACACAGGCGCGCAGTATTTT
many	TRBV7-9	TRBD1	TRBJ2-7	CASSSFAGGYEQYF	TGTGCCAGCAGCTCTTTCGCAGGGGGCTACGAGCAGTACTTC
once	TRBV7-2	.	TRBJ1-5	CASSLAGGTQPQHF	TGTGCCAGCAGCTTAGCCGGGGGTACTCAGCCCCAGCATTTT
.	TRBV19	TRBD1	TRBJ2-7	CASSKGQDHEQYF	TGTGCCAGTAGTAAAGGACAGGACCACGAGCAGTACTTC
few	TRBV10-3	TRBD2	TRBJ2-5	CAISDTSTSGRETQYF	TGTGCCATCAGCGACACCTCGACTAGCGGAAGAGAGACCCAGTACTTC
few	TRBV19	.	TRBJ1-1	CASSIVGTSTEAFF	TGTGCCAGTAGTATAGTGGGGACAAGCACTGAAGCTTTCTTT
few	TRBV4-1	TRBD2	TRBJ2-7	CASSQALAGGYEQYF	TGCGCCAGCAGCCAAGCACTAGCGGGGGGGTATGAGCAGTACTTC
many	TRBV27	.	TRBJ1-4	CASSFTPGTGSEKLFF	TGTGCCAGCAGTTTCACCCCAGGGACGGGGAGTGAAAAACTGTTTTTT
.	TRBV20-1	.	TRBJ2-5	CSAPRGAGHETQYF	TGCAGTGCCCCCCGCGGGGCGGGACATGAGACCCAGTACTTC